This TCR beta chain emerged from a study of Ad26.COV2.S vaccination and SARS-CoV-2 variants (dated by TCRdb to about 2021). Some background on the complete study: Donors in the vaccine arm were drawn from COV1001, a phase I-IIa trial of Ad26.COV2.S in healthy adults that was multicentre, randomized, double-blind and placebo-controlled. Ad26.COV2.S was administered intramuscularly at 5 x 10^10 or 1 x 10^11 viral particles, either as a single shot or as two shots given 56 days apart. Sequencing of the TCRbeta repertoire served to evaluate the specificity and breadth of SARS-CoV-2-reactive T cell receptors following Ad26.COV2.S vaccination. A total of approximately 32 samples were included in the TCR-sequenced set, comprising roughly 19 Ad26.COV2.S vaccine recipients, 5 placebo recipients and 8 SARS-CoV-2 convalescent individuals. Trial participants were randomized into five groups of five: low-dose or high-dose Ad26.COV2.S given once or twice, or placebo on both occasions. Blinding of investigators to trial group allocation was maintained during experiments and outcome assessment. Study-wide conclusions, independent of this receptor: Vaccine and placebo recipients had similar non-spike TCR breadth, a finding consistent with the vaccine containing only spike. The study was not powered to compare responses between vaccine doses or regimens. According to the authors, total T cell responses may have been underestimated by the TCR breadth and depth analyses. After vaccination, substantial breadth of spike-specific CD8+ and CD4+ T cell responses was reported. Compared with placebo recipients, Ad26.COV2.S recipients showed higher spike-specific TCR breadth (P = 0.0014).

Comment on this clone: What antigen it recognizes has not been identified. One base away there is no much larger clone; base qualities are not given.

Reading from cysteine to phenylalanine, the CDR3 counts 15 amino acids. Just the 45-base CDR3 DNA is kept, in frame starting at base 1. The germline V gene supplies CDR1 SGHVS and CDR2 FQNEAQ. Between the V and J ends, shortened by 1 base and 4 bases respectively, the junction contains 12 bases. TCRbeta CDR3 regions were sequenced with the immunoSEQ Assay. After extraction, genomic DNA underwent amplification by bias-controlled multiplex PCR, followed by high-throughput sequencing. As for how the authors treated the data: Collapsing and filtering of sequences were performed to quantify the absolute abundance of each unique TCRbeta CDR3 region. Usable DNA was measured by amplifying reference genes present in all nucleated cells, and TCRbeta template counts were normalized to that usable DNA to estimate T cell fraction. Repertoire TCRs were annotated as SARS-CoV-2-specific when V gene, CDR3 amino acid sequence and J gene were exactly matched to a known reactive TCR set. MIRA supplied the reference SARS-CoV-2 TCR set, which was filtered for enrichment in COVID-19-positive ImmuneCODE repertoires so that public or cross-reactive TCRs were removed. Drawing on the MIRA antigens, annotated TCRs were analysed further at the level of specific ORF or position within ORF. Breadth was defined as the number of annotated unique rearrangements divided by the total number of unique productive rearrangements, and depth was defined as the summed frequency of the annotated unique rearrangements. Two-sided Wilcoxon rank-sum tests were used to compare TCR breadth between groups. In TCRdb, the immuneACCESS table is reduced to in-frame sequences with V and J assigned. These tables do not hold every clone; where another copy was compared, an unresolved V gene accounts for under half, and the others remain unexplained. V and J calls and clone size are copied from that table; D and trimming were computed from the DNA. A total of 380,000 or so clones appear in this sample, about 87% of them only once. Jointly, the top ten make up approximately 5.9% of the sample.

The sample's treatment or condition label, in plain terms: 19 received Ad26.COV2.S at low or high dose, single or two shots; a few received placebo; per-sample allocation not given. For vaccine and placebo recipients, the sequenced repertoires came from samples collected on day 63 after the first injection. Cohort 1b enrolled about 25 adults aged 18-55 years at a single site in Boston, USA, between 29 July and 7 August 2020. Ad26.COV2.S was a replication-incompetent adenovirus type 26 vector expressing a prefusion-stabilized SARS-CoV-2 spike protein from the original Wuhan strain. This receptor was taken from a person aged 18 to 65 who received the Ad26.COV2.S COVID-19 vaccine or a placebo. The sequence joins TRBV7-8 to TRBJ2-3; TRBD1 is a weak D gene call, 6 bases matching. The sample here was peripheral blood, taken in a trial of Ad26.COV2.S vaccine versus placebo. The CDR3 loop reads CASSLVEAGADTQYF. The DNA reads as follows: TGTGCCAGCAGCTTAGTTGAGGCAGGGGCAGATACGCAGTATTTT.